Below are 3 T cell receptor beta chains sequenced from a single sample in a study of cytomegalovirus exposure and HLA in healthy donors. TCRdb's table, derived via immunoSEQ multiplex PCR, lists solely in-frame clones and lacks some. This table has around 70,000 clones, around 95% appearing once. The sequencing input was PBMCs. These TCRs come from a man aged 18 to 29 in good health and CMV-seronegative.

This clone was picked up one time. The chain has TRBV9 and TRBJ1-5; 7 positions match TRBD1. Germline V CDR1 and CDR2: SGDLS, YYNGEE. Losses at the gene ends were 4 bases for V and 7 bases for J; bases not matched to a gene: 5. This CDR3 spans 13 amino acids. DNA of the CDR3: TGTGCCAGCAGCCGGGACAGTGAACAGCCCCAGCATTTT. The encoded protein is CASSRDSEQPQHF.

The CDR3 nucleotides read TGTGCCATCAGTGACAGGGGGCTCTTCTCCTACGAGCAGTACTTC. This codes for CAISDRGLFSYEQYF. The chain has TRBV10-3 and TRBJ2-7; 8 positions agree with TRBD1. This CDR3 comprises 15 residues. Germline CDR1 ENHRY, CDR2 SYGVKD. Germline trimming cut 3 bases from V and 0 bases from J; bases unmatched to any gene: 4.

To note about this clone: The sample contains more than one DNA sequence encoding this CDR3. The V call is TRBV5-1, the J call TRBJ1-1; 8 bases match TRBD1. The junction had 2 bases not matched to a gene; V was cut back by 3 bases and J by 1 base. CDR3 length: 14 amino acids. Germline lookup yields CDR1 SGHRS and CDR2 YFSETQ. CDR3 amino acids: CASSSGQGNTEAFF. In nucleotides, the CDR3 is TGCGCCAGCAGCTCCGGACAGGGGAACACTGAAGCTTTCTTT. The variable domain in full, with the rest retrieved from reference TRBV5-1 and TRBJ1-1, is KAGVTQTPRYLIKTRGQQVTLSCSPISGHRSVSWYQQTPGQGLQFLFEYFSETQRNKGNFPGRFSGRQFSNSRSEMNVSTLELGDSALYLCASSSGQGNTEAFFGQGTRLTVV.